One sample yielded the 25 T cell receptor beta chains listed below, sequenced in a study of blood T cell repertoires in COVID-19. The method was immunoSEQ multiplex PCR; TCRdb's version includes in-frame clones alone and lacks a portion of them. The data show 110,000 or so clones, about 78% seen once. Input material: peripheral blood. The source is a human donor in a cohort sampled during active or convalescent COVID-19.

The V gene is TRBV6-6, the J gene TRBJ2-7; 7 nucleotides match TRBD1. After removal of 4 bases from V and 2 bases from J, the junction contained 5 bases not matched to a gene. The germline CDR1 and CDR2 sequences are MNHNY and SVGAGI (reference sequence). The length of the CDR3 is 14 residues. Here the CDR3 DNA reads TGTGCCAGCAGTTCGACAGGGTTCACCTACGAGCAGTACTTC. As protein: CASSSTGFTYEQYF.

The rearrangement uses TRBV18 and TRBJ2-7; 13 nucleotides line up with TRBD2. The CDR3 has 16 residues. Germline CDR1 reads KGHSH; CDR2 reads LQKENI. The V segment lost 3 bases and the J segment 4 bases; nucleotides outside the gene matches: 6. The CDR3 region has the DNA TGTGCCAGCTCACCGACACGGACTAGCGGGAGTTACGAGCAGTACTTC. Encoded protein: CASSPTRTSGSYEQYF.

This clone was seen once. This chain joins TRBV2 and TRBJ2-2; D unclear. The CDR3 runs to 15 residues. CDR1 and CDR2 (germline): SNHLY, FYNNEI. Trimming removed 3 bases at V and 4 bases at J, with 12 bases between. The DNA for the CDR3 is TGTGCCAGCAGTGAGGAGTCCCCTGGCACCGGGGAGCTGTTTTTT. It yields the protein CASSEESPGTGELFF. Filled out from reference TRBV2 and TRBJ2-2, the complete variable domain reads EPEVTQTPSHQVTQMGQEVILRCVPISNHLYFYWYRQILGQKVEFLVSFYNNEISEKSEIFDDQFSVERPDGSNFTLKIRSTKLEDSAMYFCASSEESPGTGELFFGEGSRLTVL.

This sequence joins TRBV6-5 and TRBJ1-6, with D unresolved. This CDR3 has 13 amino acids. Germline V lookup: CDR1 MNHEY, CDR2 SVGAGI. With 6 bases removed from V and 9 bases from J, the gap between germline ends came to 12 bases. CDR3 nucleotides: TGTGCCAGCAGCCTCCGACTAGGTTCACCCCTCCACTTT. Translating it yields CASSLRLGSPLHF.

This chain joins TRBV24-1 and TRBJ2-5, with D possibly matching TRBD1 (6 bases). The CDR3 runs 13 residues. The V end lost 7 bases, the J end lost 3 bases, and 11 bases lay between the germline ends. Germline CDR1 and CDR2: KGHDR and SFDVKD. CDR3 nucleotides: TGTGCCACCAGAACCAAGGGGGAAGAGACCCAGTACTTC. Its protein is CATRTKGEETQYF.

This CDR3 reads CASKNGQAMNTEAFF. The CDR3 nucleotides read TGTGCCAGTAAGAACGGACAAGCAATGAACACTGAAGCTTTCTTT. The genes are TRBV19 and TRBJ1-1; TRBD1 might be the D (5 bases). Germline loops: CDR1 LNHDA, CDR2 SQIVND (reference sequence). The CDR3 extends over 15 amino acids. Trimming pared 7 bases from V and 0 bases from J, leaving 15 bases between.

This chain uses TRBV9 with TRBJ2-3; TRBD2 matches at 12 bases. CDR1 and CDR2 (germline): SGDLS, YYNGEE. V lost 4 bases, J lost 4 bases, and 7 bases stayed unmatched. This CDR3 is 16 amino acids long. CDR3 DNA: TGTGCCAGCAGCCCCCCGGGACTAGCGGGCCCAGATACGCAGTATTTT. Amino acid sequence: CASSPPGLAGPDTQYF.

Here the CDR3 DNA reads TGCGCCAGCAGCGAACAAGACAGGGGGAGGAACGAGCAGTACTTC. Protein sequence: CASSEQDRGRNEQYF. The chain employs TRBV5-1 and TRBJ2-7, with TRBD1 matching 9 bases. CDR3 length: 15 residues. Germline loops: CDR1 SGHRS, CDR2 YFSETQ. The ends lost 4 bases at V and 5 bases at J; junction bases unmatched: 10.

The genes are TRBV11-2 and TRBJ2-7, with TRBD2 identical over 7 bases. The CDR3 extends over 16 amino acids. V dropped 6 bases and J dropped 4; count of bases not matched to a gene: 15. CDR1 and CDR2 from the germline V gene are SGHAT and FQNNGV. Here the CDR3 DNA reads TGTGCCAGCAGTTCGAGGCGCGGGAGCACTGGTTACGAGCAGTACTTC. Translation gives CASSSRRGSTGYEQYF.

The chain links TRBV6-5 to TRBJ2-7, with TRBD1 matching 7 bases. Germline V gene lookup returns CDR1 MNHEY and CDR2 SVGAGI. V shed 5 bases, J shed 3 bases, and the junction held 7 bases outside the gene matches. CDR3 length: 14 amino acids. CDR3 sequence reads: CASSTTGIIYEQYF. CDR3 nucleotide sequence: TGTGCCAGCAGTACGACAGGGATAATCTACGAGCAGTACTTC.

The J gene is TRBJ2-7, the V gene TRBV6-2 or TRBV6-3; 9 bases match TRBD1. CDR3 length: 18 residues. The V and J ends lost 4 bases and 1 base, in that order; junction bases with no gene match: 14. CDR1 and CDR2 (germline): MNHEY, SVGEGT. CDR3 in amino acids: CASSFPGQGVPGSYEQYF. In DNA, the CDR3 is TGTGCCAGCAGTTTCCCGGGACAGGGAGTCCCAGGGTCCTACGAGCAGTACTTC.

In its sample, this clone was seen a few times. The chain combines TRBV11-3 with TRBJ2-2; 9 nucleotides match TRBD2. Germline V CDR1 and CDR2: SGHNT, YENEEA. The CDR3 is made up of 18 amino acids. Trimming took 1 base from V and 2 from J; bases not matched to a gene: 8. CDR3 nucleotide sequence: TGTGCCAGCAGCTTAGGTCCGCGGGGGGGACACAACACCGGGGAGCTGTTTTTT. It yields the protein CASSLGPRGGHNTGELFF.

This chain links TRBV5-1 with TRBJ1-6; 10 bases fit TRBD1. This CDR3 contains 16 residues. Germline V gene sequence: CDR1 SGHRS, CDR2 YFSETQ. The ends lost 4 bases at V and 9 bases at J; junction bases unmatched: 10. This CDR3 is CASSTATGGRGSPLHF. The CDR3 DNA sequence: TGCGCCAGCAGCACAGCGACAGGGGGCCGGGGTTCACCCCTCCACTTT.

The CDR3 region has the DNA TGTGCCAGCAGTTCAGACAGGGGGGCTTCACCCCTCCACTTT. Translating gives CASSSDRGASPLHF. The genes are TRBV6-5 and TRBJ1-6; 9 bases match TRBD1. Per the germline V gene, CDR1 is MNHEY and CDR2 is SVGAGI. The V gene end was trimmed by 4 bases and the J gene end by 9 bases; junction bases not matched to a gene: 4. CDR3 length equals 14 residues.

This clone has only a few counts. The chain has TRBV5-1 and TRBJ2-2, with a possible D match to TRBD2 (6 bases). Trimming pared 4 bases from V and 1 base from J, leaving 14 bases between. CDR3 size: 16 residues. The V gene's germline CDR1 is SGHRS and CDR2 YFSETQ. Here the CDR3 DNA reads TGCGCCAGCAGCACCGGACTACTCCTGAACACCGGGGAGCTGTTTTTT. Translation: CASSTGLLLNTGELFF. Filled out from reference TRBV5-1 and TRBJ2-2, the complete variable domain reads KAGVTQTPRYLIKTRGQQVTLSCSPISGHRSVSWYQQTPGQGLQFLFEYFSETQRNKGNFPGRFSGRQFSNSRSEMNVSTLELGDSALYLCASSTGLLLNTGELFFGEGSRLTVL.

The chain uses TRBV6-6 and TRBJ2-7; TRBD1 matches at 9 bases. The CDR3 length is 15 residues. Unmatched junction bases numbered 3, after V lost 2 bases and J lost 1 base. Germline loops: CDR1 MNHNY, CDR2 SVGAGI (reference sequence). CDR3 in DNA: TGTGCCAGCAGTTACATTGGGACAGGGTCCTACGAGCAGTACTTC. This gives the protein CASSYIGTGSYEQYF.

This clone was seen a single time. The rearrangement joins TRBV11-2 to TRBJ1-1, with 8 bases aligning to TRBD1. Losses at the gene ends were 5 bases for V and 4 bases for J; bases not matched to a gene: 12. Germline values: CDR1 SGHAT, CDR2 FQNNGV. The CDR3 has 16 amino acids. In DNA form, the CDR3 reads TGTGCCAGCAGCCCCCGACAGGGGAAGGGACTCACTGAAGCTTTCTTT. It specifies CASSPRQGKGLTEAFF.

This clone has more than one count but fewer than ten. The chain links TRBV7-2 to TRBJ2-1, with D possibly matching TRBD2 (7 bases). V was clipped by 4 bases and J by 2 bases, with 12 bases between them. The CDR3 is made up of 15 amino acids. CDR1 SGHTA and CDR2 FQGNSA come from the germline V gene. The CDR3 here is CASSSQGGAYNEQFF. In DNA form, the CDR3 reads TGTGCCAGCAGCTCCCAAGGGGGGGCCTACAATGAGCAGTTCTTC.

This clone was observed a single time. This chain connects TRBV10-3 to TRBJ2-3, with 11 bases identical to TRBD1. After removal of 5 bases from V and 5 bases from J, the junction contained 3 bases not matched to a gene. The CDR3 length is 14 residues. CDR1 and CDR2 (germline): ENHRY, SYGVKD. This CDR3 reads CAISWTGGGDTQYF. The CDR3 DNA reads as TGTGCCATCAGTTGGACAGGGGGCGGAGATACGCAGTATTTT.

The chain employs TRBV28 and TRBJ2-7; 14 bases align to TRBD2. The germline CDR1 and CDR2 sequences are MDHEN and SYDVKM. The V and J ends lost 8 bases and 11 bases, in that order; junction bases with no gene match: 5. The length of the CDR3 is 12 residues. The CDR3: CASQTSGRAEYF. The CDR3 DNA is TGTGCCAGCCAGACTAGCGGGAGGGCGGAGTACTTC.

The rearrangement joins TRBV5-4 to TRBJ1-2; TRBD1 matches at 8 bases. The junction had 9 bases not matched to a gene; V was cut back by 4 bases and J by 1 base. The CDR3 is made up of 16 amino acids. The germline V gene has CDR1 SGHNT and CDR2 YYREEE (reference sequence). The CDR3 DNA follows: TGTGCCAGCAGCGTGGGGAACAGGGGGAGTAACTATGGCTACACCTTC. This encodes CASSVGNRGSNYGYTF.

The V call is TRBV12-5, the J call TRBJ1-5; 12 positions agree with TRBD1. V shed 5 bases and J 6 bases; nucleotides not matched to a gene: 11. CDR3 length: 17 residues. Germline lookup yields CDR1 LGHNT and CDR2 FRNRAP. As DNA, the CDR3 is TGTGCTAGTGGTCGCTCCGGGACAGGGGGCGCGGTTCAGCCCCAGCATTTT. This gives the protein CASGRSGTGGAVQPQHF.

V is TRBV29-1 and J is TRBJ2-3; TRBD2 is a possible D gene (7 bases). The V end was cut by 2 bases, the J end by 1 base, with 19 bases between. This CDR3 has 17 amino acids. Germline V gene sequence: CDR1 SQVTM, CDR2 ANQGSEA. CDR3 coding DNA: TGCAGCGTTGAAACCCCGGGGGGCCTCGTCCGCACAGATACGCAGTATTTT. Protein: CSVETPGGLVRTDTQYF.

This clone appeared once. This sequence joins TRBV6-4 and TRBJ2-3; D is unresolved. Trimming stripped 3 bases from V and 2 bases from J, with 9 bases between. This CDR3 is built from 14 residues. Germline lookup yields CDR1 MRHNA and CDR2 SNTAGT. DNA of the CDR3: TGTGCCAGCAGTGAAGCACAGTTCACAGATACGCAGTATTTT. It translates to CASSEAQFTDTQYF.

The chain combines TRBV28 with TRBJ1-1; TRBD1 matches 7 bases. Germline V lookup: CDR1 MDHEN, CDR2 SYDVKM. CDR3 length: 13 residues. With V trimmed by 5 bases and J by 5 bases, 5 bases remained unmatched. The CDR3 sequence is CASSGTVTTEAFF. The CDR3 coding sequence is TGTGCCAGCAGTGGGACAGTAACTACTGAAGCTTTCTTT. Variable domain in full (rest from reference TRBV28 and TRBJ1-1): DVKVTQSSRYLVKRTGEKVFLECVQDMDHENMFWYRQDPGLGLRLIYFSYDVKMKEKGDIPEGYSVSREKKERFSLILESASTNQTSMYLCASSGTVTTEAFFGQGTRLTVV.